This record concerns one T cell receptor (beta chain) sequence. Trimming removed 1 base from V and 3 bases from J, with 19 bases in between. The germline V gene encodes CDR1 MNHNS and CDR2 SASEGT. The length of the CDR3 is 18 residues. TCRdb keeps only in-frame clones here, not all; method: immunoSEQ multiplex PCR. The profile covers roughly 49,000 clones, with around 83% appearing a single time and around 6.1% taken by the ten largest. The data originate from a study of blood T cell repertoires in COVID-19. This TCR was sampled from a woman of 80 years or more with acute or convalescent COVID-19. This chain uses TRBV6-1 with TRBJ2-4, with unresolved D. Material for sequencing was peripheral blood. The CDR3 protein is CASSEGYRFTLFKNIQYF. CDR3 nucleotides: TGTGCCAGCAGTGAAGGGTATCGGTTTACTCTATTCAAAAACATTCAGTACTTC.